Many counts were recorded for the clone carrying this T cell receptor beta chain. This sample was included in a study of T-cell reconstitution after alpha-beta-depleted transplantation in children. Unique molecular identifiers were used in preparing the TCRbeta library. MiXCR, run by TCRdb on the PCR reads, gives a single entry per CDR3 protein. Here the sample spans 90,000 to 100,000 distinct CDR3 sequences, less than 15% being singletons. Trimming shortened V by 6 bases and J by 6 bases, and 14 bases separated the two germline ends. The CDR3 is made up of 14 amino acids. Germline V CDR1 and CDR2: SNHLY, FYNNEI.

The sequences come from PBMCs from the stem cell graft donor, collected from the stem cell graft. V and J are TRBV2 and TRBJ2-2; maybe TRBD1 (6 bases). The TCR was taken from a human donor who donated a stem cell graft to a child with inherited bone marrow failure. CDR3 nucleotides: TGTGCCAGCAGAAGGCAGGGGAAGGCCGGGGAGCTGTTTTTT. It encodes CASRRQGKAGELFF. Supplemented by reference TRBV2 and TRBJ2-2, the full variable domain reads EPEVTQTPSHQVTQMGQEVILRCVPISNHLYFYWYRQILGQKVEFLVSFYNNEISEKSEIFDDQFSVERPDGSNFTLKIRSTKLEDSAMYFCASRRQGKAGELFFGEGSRLTVL.